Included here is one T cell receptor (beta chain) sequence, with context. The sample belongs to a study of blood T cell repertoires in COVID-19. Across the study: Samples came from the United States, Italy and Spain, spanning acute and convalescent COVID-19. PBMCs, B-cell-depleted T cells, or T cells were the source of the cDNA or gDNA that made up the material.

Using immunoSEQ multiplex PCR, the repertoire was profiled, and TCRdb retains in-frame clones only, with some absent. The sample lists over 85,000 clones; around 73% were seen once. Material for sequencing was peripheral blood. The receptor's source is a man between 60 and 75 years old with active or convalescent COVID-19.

CDR3 residues: CAISESGLALADTQYF. The CDR3 region has the DNA TGTGCCATCAGTGAGTCGGGACTAGCATTGGCAGATACGCAGTATTTT. The chain has TRBV10-3 and TRBJ2-3; the match to TRBD2 covers 9 bases. Germline V gives CDR1 ENHRY, CDR2 SYGVKD. This CDR3 region has 16 residues. The V gene end was trimmed by 0 bases and the J gene end by 4 bases; junction bases not matched to a gene: 5.